These 19 T cell receptor beta chains were sequenced from one sample in a study of T cells in women clearing cervical HPV infection. Assay used: immunoSEQ multiplex PCR; TCRdb lists only in-frame clones, some missing. This sample's table has some 20,000 clones. The source material was blood buffy coat. The receptors shown here come from a woman aged 18-69 years with a cervical HPV16 infection that either progressed to CIN3+ or cleared (not recorded which).

As concerns this clone: The CDR3 goes on 3 residues after the read ends, and that part is filled in from the germline J gene. The V call is TRBV13, the J call TRBJ1-4; 10 bases are a match to TRBD1. V trimming: 0 bases; J trimming: 8 bases; junction bases outside the gene matches: 3. The CDR3 contains 15 residues. Germline values: CDR1 PRHDT, CDR2 FYEKMQ (reference sequence). Incomplete CDR3 DNA: TGTGCCAGCAGCTTAGGGACAGGGGGCCAAGAAAAA. Translated, it gives CASSLGTGGQEK. The whole CDR3 protein reads CASSLGTGGQEKLFF.

Concerning this clone: The CDR3 goes on 3 residues after the read ends, and that part is filled in from the germline J gene. The chain carries TRBV29-1 and TRBJ2-7; 8 positions agree with TRBD1. CDR3 length: 13 residues. Germline CDR1 and CDR2: SQVTM and ANQGSEA. The V and J ends lost 2 bases and 4 bases, in that order; junction bases with no gene match: 4. The CDR3 bases that were read are TGCAGCGTTGAAAAAGACAGGGGTTACGAG. Amino acid sequence: CSVEKDRGYE. The whole CDR3 sequence is CSVEKDRGYEQYF.

As to this clone: With the read ending 3 residues before the CDR3 end, the germline J gene is used to fill in that end. V and J are TRBV7-9 and TRBJ1-6, with no clear D. This CDR3 contains 14 residues. Germline V lookup: CDR1 SEHNR, CDR2 FQNEAQ (reference sequence). V was clipped by 2 bases and J by 5 bases, with 7 bases between them. CDR3 DNA, as far as it was read: TGTGCCAGCAGCTTAACATCAAATAATTCACCC. Translated, it gives CASSLTSNNSP. The full CDR3 protein is CASSLTSNNSPLHF.

CDR3 sequence: CASSFSAGGNYGYTF. Incomplete CDR3 DNA: TGTGCCAGCAGTTTCTCGGCAGGGGGAAACTATGGC. The rearrangement links TRBV12-3 or TRBV12-4 to TRBJ1-2; 7 bases are shared with TRBD1. The sequenced fragment ends 3 residues before the CDR3 boundary, so the rest is inferred from the germline J gene. J lost 2 bases, V lost 3 bases, and 6 bases had no gene match. The CDR3 runs to 15 residues.

A word on this clone: The read gets to within 3 residues of the CDR3 end, and the germline J gene fills in the rest. The chain couples TRBV7-2 to TRBJ1-1, with D possibly being TRBD1 (5 bases). Germline CDR1 is SGHTA and CDR2 is FQGNSA. The CDR3 contains 13 residues. The CDR3 reads CASSLGTSGGAFF. The sequenced part of the CDR3 DNA is TGTGCCAGCAGCCTTGGGACTAGCGGTGGA.

Note on this clone: A junction end diverges from the germline sequence, so it may reflect a read error. From the germline J gene comes the end of the CDR3, since the read stops 3 residues before it. The chain couples TRBV19 to TRBJ2-3; TRBD1 matches at 9 bases. The CDR3 is made up of 14 amino acids. Germline V gene lookup returns CDR1 LNHDA and CDR2 SQIVND (reference sequence). CDR3: CASTTTGGAETQYF. The CDR3 bases that were read are TGTGCCAGTACCACAACAGGGGGCGCAGAGACG.

As concerns this clone: The read terminates 3 residues before the CDR3 end, so the remaining end is supplied by the germline J gene. The V gene is TRBV12-3 or TRBV12-4, the J gene TRBJ2-1, with TRBD2 matching 11 bases. The trim removed 3 bases at V and 0 bases at J, leaving 10 bases unmatched. The CDR3 length is 19 residues. CDR3 protein: CASSLVGGLAGSSYNEQFF. CDR3 DNA (partial): TGTGCCAGCAGTTTGGTCGGAGGACTAGCGGGTAGCTCCTACAATGAG.

Worth noting for this clone: The DNA ends 3 residues before the CDR3 does, and the rest of the CDR3 is filled in from the germline J gene. The chain is built from TRBV7-2 and TRBJ2-7, with TRBD2 identical over 9 bases. V gave up 0 bases and J gave up 5 bases; unmatched junction bases: 8. The CDR3 extends over 16 amino acids. Germline V CDR1 and CDR2: SGHTA, FQGNSA. Partial CDR3 DNA: TGTGCCAGCAGCTTAGCCAGCGGGAGGAGGTTCGACGAG. Its translation is CASSLASGRRFDE. The entire CDR3 sequence reads CASSLASGRRFDEQYF. The complete variable domain, with remaining parts taken from reference TRBV7-2 and TRBJ2-7, reads GAGVSQSPSNKVTEKGKDVELRCDPISGHTALYWYRQSLGQGLEFLIYFQGNSAPDKSGLPSDRFSAERTGGSVSTLTIQRTQQEDSAVYLCASSLASGRRFDEQYFGPGTRLTVT.

In regard to this clone: With the read ending 3 residues before the CDR3 end, the germline J gene is used to fill in that end. This chain connects TRBV10-3 to TRBJ2-3; tentatively, D is TRBD1 or TRBD2 (5 bases each). This CDR3 spans 15 amino acids. From germline, CDR1 is ENHRY and CDR2 SYGVKD. Here the CDR3 reads CAISESRGSWETQYF. The covered CDR3 bases are TGTGCCATCAGTGAGTCAAGGGGAAGTTGGGAGACG.

For this clone: The read halts 3 residues ahead of the CDR3 end, with the missing end drawn from the germline J gene. The chain is built from TRBV28 and TRBJ1-5; the D gene is possibly TRBD1 (5 bases). This CDR3 has 13 residues. CDR1 is MDHEN, CDR2 SYDVKM, per germline. V gave up 7 bases and J gave up 4 bases, with 11 bases separating them. The CDR3 sequence: CASTPGMNQPQHF. The sequenced CDR3 bases are TGTGCCAGCACCCCAGGGATGAATCAGCCC.

On this clone itself: The read gets to within 3 residues of the CDR3 end, and the germline J gene fills in the rest. The rearrangement uses TRBV7-9 and TRBJ1-3; the D is unclear. CDR3 length: 12 amino acids. V was clipped by 7 bases and J by 4 bases, with 8 bases between them. The germline V gene encodes CDR1 SEHNR and CDR2 FQNEAQ (reference sequence). CDR3 protein: CASTGLGNTIYF. The sequenced CDR3 bases are TGTGCCAGCACCGGGTTGGGAAACACC.

Turning to this clone: The junction and the germline gene differ at one end; a read error may be behind it. The DNA ends 3 residues before the CDR3 does, and the rest of the CDR3 is filled in from the germline J gene. This chain joins TRBV7-7 and TRBJ2-1; TRBD1 agrees at 10 bases. CDR3 size: 15 residues. Per the germline V gene, CDR1 is SSHAT and CDR2 is FNYEAQ (reference sequence). The sequenced part of the CDR3 DNA is TGTGCTAGCAGCTTGGGACAGGGGACCTACAATGAG. Translating it yields CASSLGQGTYNE. The complete CDR3 protein is CASSLGQGTYNEQFF.

As regards this clone: The CDR3 end lies 3 residues beyond the end of the read and is filled in from the germline J gene. V and J are TRBV2 and TRBJ2-2; 8 bases align to TRBD2. This CDR3 spans 15 amino acids. V shed 4 bases and J 0 bases; nucleotides not matched to a gene: 1. Germline CDR1 and CDR2: SNHLY and FYNNEI. The CDR3 loop is CASSVLAANTGELFF. The CDR3 bases that were read are TGTGCCAGCAGTGTACTAGCGGCGAACACCGGGGAG. The full variable domain, in which reference TRBV2 and TRBJ2-2 provide the parts outside the CDR3, is EPEVTQTPSHQVTQMGQEVILRCVPISNHLYFYWYRQILGQKVEFLVSFYNNEISEKSEIFDDQFSVERPDGSNFTLKIRSTKLEDSAMYFCASSVLAANTGELFFGEGSRLTVL.

A remark on this clone: The read ends 3 residues before the CDR3 terminus; that terminus is restored from the germline J gene. The V call is TRBV5-1, the J call TRBJ1-2; possible D gene TRBD1, 6 bases. V lost 0 bases, J lost 2 bases, and 8 bases lay in between. Germline loops: CDR1 SGHRS, CDR2 YFSETQ. There are 14 residues in the CDR3. The CDR3 is CASSLVDSNYGYTF. The CDR3 bases that were read are TGCGCCAGCAGCTTGGTGGACAGCAACTATGGC.

As to this clone: The DNA ends 3 residues before the CDR3 does, and the rest of the CDR3 is filled in from the germline J gene. V and J are TRBV6-1 and TRBJ2-5; the match to TRBD2 covers 7 bases. The germline V gene encodes CDR1 MNHNS and CDR2 SASEGT. The CDR3 has 15 residues. Trimming removed 1 base from V and 2 bases from J; junction bases left unmatched: 4. The covered CDR3 bases are TGTGCCAGCAGTGAAGATGGGGGGGTTCAAGAGACC. Amino acids: CASSEDGGVQET. The full CDR3 protein is CASSEDGGVQETQYF.

Comments on this clone: The read terminates 3 residues ahead of where the CDR3 ends, so the germline J gene completes it. The chain recombines TRBV6-2 or TRBV6-3 with TRBJ2-2; D is unclear. Trimming cost V 3 bases and J 6 bases, with 11 bases left between them. CDR3 length: 14 amino acids. The germline gives CDR1 MNHEY, CDR2 SVGEGT. CDR3 sequence: CASSYYRVAGELFF. Incomplete CDR3 DNA: TGTGCCAGCAGTTATTATAGGGTTGCCGGGGAG.

With respect to this clone: From the germline J gene comes the end of the CDR3, since the read stops 3 residues before it. The chain joins TRBV19 to TRBJ1-5; no firm D call. Trimming took 5 bases from V and 6 from J, leaving 14 bases between them. CDR1 and CDR2 (germline): LNHDA, SQIVND (reference sequence). The CDR3 is 14 residues long. The covered CDR3 bases are TGTGCCAGTAGTTTCACTGGCGCGGGTCAGCCC. It specifies CASSFTGAGQP. The entire CDR3 sequence reads CASSFTGAGQPQHF.

As to this clone: The read ends 3 residues shy of where the CDR3 ends; the end is completed using the germline J gene. The chain joins TRBV29-1 to TRBJ1-5; 10 positions match TRBD1. The V and J ends lost 6 bases and 6 bases, in that order; junction bases with no gene match: 2. Germline V lookup: CDR1 SQVTM, CDR2 ANQGSEA. This CDR3 spans 12 amino acids. Incomplete CDR3 DNA: TGCAGCGTGCGGGACAGGGGTCAGCCC. This sequence encodes CSVRDRGQP. The whole CDR3 reads CSVRDRGQPQHF.

Notes on this clone: The read stops 3 residues short of the end of the CDR3; the missing end is completed from the germline J gene. The chain links TRBV5-4 to TRBJ2-5; the D gene is possibly TRBD2 (7 bases). Trimming took off 4 bases at V and 4 bases at J, with 17 bases between the two ends. CDR1 SGHNT and CDR2 YYREEE come from the germline V gene (reference sequence). CDR3 length: 15 residues. The CDR3 DNA, read in part, is TGTGCCAGCAGCCCCGGTGGGGGGGCTGGAGAGACC. As protein: CASSPGGGAGET. The complete CDR3 reads CASSPGGGAGETQYF.